The clone carrying this T cell receptor beta chain was counted once. This entry is derived from a study of blood T cells in healthy people across ages. The study drew donors from healthy Caucasian individuals in Russia aged about 6 to 95. CDR1 and CDR2 (germline): MNHEY, SVGEGT. The length of the CDR3 is 16 residues. With V trimmed by 5 bases and J by 3 bases, 7 bases remained unmatched. Together with a sample-barcoded 5' primer, a J-beta primer mix was included in a second PCR lasting about 6 to 11 cycles. TCRdb re-called the 5' RACE reads through MiXCR, storing one row per CDR3 protein. The sample has roughly 830,000 distinct CDR3 sequences; approximately 67% are singletons.

The J gene is TRBJ2-7, the V gene TRBV6-2 or TRBV6-3, with 13 bases aligning to TRBD2. This receptor was obtained from a man aged 25 to 40 in good health. Source material: blood. CDR3 amino acids: CASSTHGTSGVYEQYF. The CDR3 region has the DNA TGTGCCAGCAGTACGCACGGGACTAGCGGGGTCTACGAGCAGTACTTC.